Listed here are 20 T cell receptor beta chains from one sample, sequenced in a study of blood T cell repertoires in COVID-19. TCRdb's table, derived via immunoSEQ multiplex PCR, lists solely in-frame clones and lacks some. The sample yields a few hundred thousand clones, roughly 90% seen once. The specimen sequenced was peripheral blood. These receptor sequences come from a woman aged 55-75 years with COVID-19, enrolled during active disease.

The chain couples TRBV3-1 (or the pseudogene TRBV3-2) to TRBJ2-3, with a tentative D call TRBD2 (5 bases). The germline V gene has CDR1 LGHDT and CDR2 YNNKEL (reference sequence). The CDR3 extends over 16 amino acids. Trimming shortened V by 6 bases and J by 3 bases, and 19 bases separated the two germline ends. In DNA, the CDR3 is TGTGCCAGCAGTCGGCGGAGAGGGAAAGAGACAGATACGCAGTATTTT. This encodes CASSRRRGKETDTQYF.

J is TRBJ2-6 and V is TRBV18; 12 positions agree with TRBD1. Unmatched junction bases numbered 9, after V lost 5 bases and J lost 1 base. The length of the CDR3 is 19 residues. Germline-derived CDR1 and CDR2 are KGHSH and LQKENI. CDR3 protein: CASSEIRDRGLSGANVLTF. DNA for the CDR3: TGTGCCAGCTCAGAGATCCGGGACAGGGGGCTATCTGGGGCCAACGTCCTGACTTTC.

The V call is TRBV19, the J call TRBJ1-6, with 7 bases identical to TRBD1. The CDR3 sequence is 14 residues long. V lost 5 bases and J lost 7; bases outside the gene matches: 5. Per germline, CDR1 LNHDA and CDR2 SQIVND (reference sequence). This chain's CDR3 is CASSDRQGNSPLHF. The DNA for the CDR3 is TGTGCCAGTAGTGACCGACAGGGAAATTCACCCCTCCACTTT.

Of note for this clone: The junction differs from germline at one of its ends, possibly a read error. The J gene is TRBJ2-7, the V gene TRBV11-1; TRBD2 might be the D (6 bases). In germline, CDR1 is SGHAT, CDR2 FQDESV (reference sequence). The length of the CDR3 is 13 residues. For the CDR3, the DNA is TGTGCCAGCAGCTTAACTAGCTTGGGTGGCGGGGACTTC. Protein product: CASSLTSLGGGDF. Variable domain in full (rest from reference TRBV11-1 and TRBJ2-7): EAEVAQSPRYKITEKSQAVAFWCDPISGHATLYWYRQILGQGPELLVQFQDESVVDDSQLPKDRFSAERLKGVDSTLKIQPAELGDSAMYLCASSLTSLGGGDFGPGTRLTVT.

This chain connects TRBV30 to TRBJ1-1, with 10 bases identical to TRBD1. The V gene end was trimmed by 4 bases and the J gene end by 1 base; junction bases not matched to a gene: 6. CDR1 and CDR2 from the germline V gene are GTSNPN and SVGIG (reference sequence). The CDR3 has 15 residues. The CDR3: CAWTRQGAPNTEAFF. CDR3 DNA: TGTGCCTGGACCCGACAGGGGGCCCCGAACACTGAAGCTTTCTTT.

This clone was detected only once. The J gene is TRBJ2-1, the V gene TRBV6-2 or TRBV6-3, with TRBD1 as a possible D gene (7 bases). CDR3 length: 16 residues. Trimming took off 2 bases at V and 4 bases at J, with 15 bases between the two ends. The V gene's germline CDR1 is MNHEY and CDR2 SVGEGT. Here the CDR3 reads CASSYLQGGLYNEQFF. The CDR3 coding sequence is TGTGCCAGCAGTTACCTGCAGGGGGGACTTTACAATGAGCAGTTCTTC.

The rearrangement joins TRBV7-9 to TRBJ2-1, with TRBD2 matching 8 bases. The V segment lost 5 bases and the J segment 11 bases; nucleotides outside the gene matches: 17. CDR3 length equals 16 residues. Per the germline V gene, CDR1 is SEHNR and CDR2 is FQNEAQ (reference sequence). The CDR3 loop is CASSQQGHASGLQQFF. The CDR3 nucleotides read TGTGCCAGCAGCCAACAAGGCCACGCTAGCGGGCTCCAGCAGTTCTTC.

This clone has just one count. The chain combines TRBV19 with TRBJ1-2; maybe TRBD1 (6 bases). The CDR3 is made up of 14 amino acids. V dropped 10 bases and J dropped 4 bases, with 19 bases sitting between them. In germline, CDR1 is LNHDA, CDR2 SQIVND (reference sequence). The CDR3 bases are TGTGCCACCTACTACCGGGACAAGGGCTATGGCTACACCTTC. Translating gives CATYYRDKGYGYTF.

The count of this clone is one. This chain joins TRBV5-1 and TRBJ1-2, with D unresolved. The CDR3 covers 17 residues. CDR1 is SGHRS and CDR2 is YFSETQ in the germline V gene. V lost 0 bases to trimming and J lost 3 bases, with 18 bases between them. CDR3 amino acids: CASSLGAVVAAYYGYTF. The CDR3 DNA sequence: TGCGCCAGCAGCTTGGGTGCGGTCGTGGCAGCTTACTATGGCTACACCTTC.

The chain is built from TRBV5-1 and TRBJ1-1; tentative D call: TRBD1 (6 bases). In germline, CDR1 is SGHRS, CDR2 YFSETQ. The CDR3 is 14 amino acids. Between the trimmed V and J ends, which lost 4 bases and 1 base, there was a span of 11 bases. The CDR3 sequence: CASSHGQTNTEAFF. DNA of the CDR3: TGCGCCAGCAGCCACGGACAGACGAACACTGAAGCTTTCTTT.

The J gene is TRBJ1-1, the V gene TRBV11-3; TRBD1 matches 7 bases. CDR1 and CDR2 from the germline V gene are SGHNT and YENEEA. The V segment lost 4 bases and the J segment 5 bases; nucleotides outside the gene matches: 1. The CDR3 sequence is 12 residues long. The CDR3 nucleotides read TGTGCCAGCAGCTACAGGGGAACTGAAGCTTTCTTT. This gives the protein CASSYRGTEAFF.

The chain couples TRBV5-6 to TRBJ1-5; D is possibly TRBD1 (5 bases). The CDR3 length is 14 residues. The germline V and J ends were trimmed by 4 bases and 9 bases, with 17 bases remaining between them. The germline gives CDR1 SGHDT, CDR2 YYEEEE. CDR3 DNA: TGTGCCAGCAGCATAGGACCCGGGCAGGGGCCCCAGCATTTT. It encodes CASSIGPGQGPQHF.

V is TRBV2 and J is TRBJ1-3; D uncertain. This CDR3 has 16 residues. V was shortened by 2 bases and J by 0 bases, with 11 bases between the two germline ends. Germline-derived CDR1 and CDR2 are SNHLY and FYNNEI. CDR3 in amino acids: CASSENPGLSGNTIYF. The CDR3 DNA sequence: TGTGCCAGCAGTGAAAACCCAGGACTCTCTGGAAACACCATATATTTT.

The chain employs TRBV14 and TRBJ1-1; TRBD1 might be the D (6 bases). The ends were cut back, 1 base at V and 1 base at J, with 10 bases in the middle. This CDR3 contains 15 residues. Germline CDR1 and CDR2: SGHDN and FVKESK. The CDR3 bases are TGTGCCAGCAGCCAAGCCAGGGGAACGAACACTGAAGCTTTCTTT. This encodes CASSQARGTNTEAFF.

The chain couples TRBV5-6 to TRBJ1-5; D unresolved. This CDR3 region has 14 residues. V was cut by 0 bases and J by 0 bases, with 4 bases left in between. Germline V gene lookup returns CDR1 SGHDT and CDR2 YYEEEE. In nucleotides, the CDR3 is TGTGCCAGCAGCTTGGGGCATAGCAATCAGCCCCAGCATTTT. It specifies CASSLGHSNQPQHF.

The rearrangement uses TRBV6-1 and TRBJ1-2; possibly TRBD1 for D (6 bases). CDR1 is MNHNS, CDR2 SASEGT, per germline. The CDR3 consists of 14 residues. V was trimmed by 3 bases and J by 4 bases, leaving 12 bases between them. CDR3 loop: CASSDMAGAYGYTF. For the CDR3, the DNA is TGTGCCAGCAGTGACATGGCAGGGGCCTATGGCTACACCTTC.

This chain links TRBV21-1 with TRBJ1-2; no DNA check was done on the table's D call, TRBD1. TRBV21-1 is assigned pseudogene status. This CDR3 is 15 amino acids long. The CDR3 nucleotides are TGTGCCAGCAGCACCTCAGCAGGGGCCGCTCCTGGCTACACCTTC. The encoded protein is CASSTSAGAAPGYTF.

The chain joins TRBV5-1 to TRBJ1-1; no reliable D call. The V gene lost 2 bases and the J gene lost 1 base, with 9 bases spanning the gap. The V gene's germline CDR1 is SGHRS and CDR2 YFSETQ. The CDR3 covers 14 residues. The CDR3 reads CASSFQEPNTEAFF. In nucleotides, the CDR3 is TGCGCCAGCAGCTTCCAGGAACCGAACACTGAAGCTTTCTTT.

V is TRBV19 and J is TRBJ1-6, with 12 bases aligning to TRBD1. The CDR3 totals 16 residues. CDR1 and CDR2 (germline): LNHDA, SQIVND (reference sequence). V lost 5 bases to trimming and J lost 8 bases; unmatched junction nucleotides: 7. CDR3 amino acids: CASSSFGTGGDSPLHF. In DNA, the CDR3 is TGTGCCAGTAGTTCTTTCGGGACAGGGGGCGATTCACCCCTCCACTTT.

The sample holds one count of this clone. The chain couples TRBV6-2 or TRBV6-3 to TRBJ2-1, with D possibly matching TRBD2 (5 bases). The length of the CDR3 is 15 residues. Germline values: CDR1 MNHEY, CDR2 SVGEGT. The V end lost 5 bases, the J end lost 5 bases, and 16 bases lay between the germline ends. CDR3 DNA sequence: TGTGCCAGCAGTCCAGAGGGAAGCGGCAACAATGAGCAGTTCTTC. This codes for CASSPEGSGNNEQFF.